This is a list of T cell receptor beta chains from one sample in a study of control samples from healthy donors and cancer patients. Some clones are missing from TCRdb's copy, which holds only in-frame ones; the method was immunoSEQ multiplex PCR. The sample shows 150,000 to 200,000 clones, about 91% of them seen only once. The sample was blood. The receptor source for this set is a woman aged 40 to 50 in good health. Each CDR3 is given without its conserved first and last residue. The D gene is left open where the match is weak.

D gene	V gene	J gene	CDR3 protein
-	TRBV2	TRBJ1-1	ASSEGRGNTEAF
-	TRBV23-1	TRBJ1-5	ASSQEGKDQPQH
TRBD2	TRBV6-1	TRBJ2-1	ASSEEWEGISYNEQF
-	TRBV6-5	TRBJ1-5	ASSSGTRALEPQH
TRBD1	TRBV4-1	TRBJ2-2	ASSQPGQDRGPNTGELF
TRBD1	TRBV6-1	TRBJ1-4	ASSAPPGTGGNEKLF
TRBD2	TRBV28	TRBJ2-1	ASRRGGFYNEQF
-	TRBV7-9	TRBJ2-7	ASSHDPRGEQY
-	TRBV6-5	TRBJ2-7	ASPKKPAGLGEQY
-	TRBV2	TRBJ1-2	ASSEVVGGGYT
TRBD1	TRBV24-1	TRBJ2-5	ATSDGGQGEETQY
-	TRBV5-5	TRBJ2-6	ASSPGSTGANVLT
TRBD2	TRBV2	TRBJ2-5	ASSKTSGGETQY
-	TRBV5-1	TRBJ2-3	ASSGDGGPPQRQY
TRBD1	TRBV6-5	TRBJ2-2	ASSLRDSPTGELF
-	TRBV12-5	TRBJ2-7	ASVGYGGHSYEQY
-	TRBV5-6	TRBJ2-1	ASSLGISSYNEQF
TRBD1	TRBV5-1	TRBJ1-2	ASSVSGTGFDGYT
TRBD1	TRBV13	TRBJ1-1	ASSLEGLGTGGNTEAF
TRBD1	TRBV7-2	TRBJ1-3	ASSQAQGVNTIY
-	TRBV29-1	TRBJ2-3	SVDEGGTDTQY
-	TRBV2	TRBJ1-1	ASSDSRGSTEAF
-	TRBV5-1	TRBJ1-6	ASSFVDSLNSPLH
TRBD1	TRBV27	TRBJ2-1	ASSLGQGGYNEQF
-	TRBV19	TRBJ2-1	ASSIVSGSNEQF
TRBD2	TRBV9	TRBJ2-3	ASSVLAGGDTQY
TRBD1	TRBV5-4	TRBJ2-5	ASSWGTGVGETQY
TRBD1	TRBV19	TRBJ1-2	ASSTEGQLLGYT
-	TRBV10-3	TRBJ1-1	AISAPGSRTEAF
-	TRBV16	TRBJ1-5	ASTSGSNQPQH
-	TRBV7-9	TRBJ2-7	ASSFSSEQY
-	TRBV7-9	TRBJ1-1	ASSRGNLQAF
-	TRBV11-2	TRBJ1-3	ASSLGSPGNTIY